This TCR beta chain was profiled in a study of early T cells in non-severe SARS-CoV-2 infection (dated by TCRdb to the early 2020s). For the wider study: Because TCR sequencing relied on bulk RNA taken from unsorted whole blood, pairing of alpha and beta chains was not possible.

Library preparation employed 5' RACE. The data were produced on a NextSeq 500. Unique molecular identifiers were attached to individual cDNA molecules in the TCR library protocol so that sequencing error and PCR bias could be corrected. Both TCR alpha and beta chains were sequenced, and tight co-correlation was observed between alpha and beta sequence abundances in each sample. The original pipeline was this. Decombinator V4 was used to annotate TCR sequences for V gene, J gene and CDR3. TCRs were defined as expanded if a significant change between any two time points was detected under a Poisson model with p below 0.0001. TCR abundances were normalised to the total number of TCRs sequenced per sample and expressed as counts per million. TRAV1-2 paired with TRAJ12, TRAJ20 or TRAJ33 defined MAIT TCRs, while TRAV10 paired with TRAJ18 defined iNKT TCRs. VDJdb, accessed 1 November 2021, was searched for CMV, EBV and SARS-CoV-2 annotated TCRs, with TCRs annotated for multiple antigens excluded. The public reads were run again by TCRdb, first through fastp at Q25 and then through MiXCR, and only productive beta chains were kept. Rows with a matching CDR3 protein are joined into one entry that keeps the most common DNA and genes. These V and J calls are TCRdb output, not the study's own analysis. In all, the sample holds more than 35,000 distinct CDR3 sequences, and about 6% of those were seen once. The ten largest clones capture 4.5% to 6% of the sample.

The study was a case-control design nested within a healthcare worker cohort in London, UK, with weekly nasopharyngeal swab PCR tests and blood sampling. Between 23 and 31 March 2020, the week of the UK lockdown, healthcare workers were enrolled and then followed up weekly for as long as 16 weeks. Results and caveats for the whole study, not just this receptor: VDJdb matching was skewed toward anti-spike CD8 responses and likely underestimated virus-specific expansions by missing private and CD4 specificities.

CDR1 and CDR2, looked up from the germline V gene (reference sequence), are DFQATT and SNEGSKA. There are 13 amino acids in the CDR3, from cysteine to phenylalanine inclusive. CDR3 DNA is the only sequence kept; it has 39 bases, read in frame from the first base. The trim is 6 bases for V and 0 bases for J, with a gap of 12 bases between the germline ends. This clonotype was seen ten or more times. Its antigen is not yet known. The record has no base qualities; no much larger clone is one base away. The chain couples TRBV20-1 to TRBJ2-7, with no D gene named confidently. The clonotype was recovered from an adult who was a healthcare worker with PCR-confirmed SARS-CoV-2 infection or an uninfected control (not recorded which). The sample taken for sequencing was whole blood. The encoded CDR3 is CSAGVHSSYEQYF. The nucleotides are TGCAGTGCCGGAGTACACTCCTCCTACGAGCAGTACTTC.